This TCR beta chain was observed in a study of blood T cell repertoires in COVID-19. Clones were sequenced by immunoSEQ multiplex PCR, and TCRdb holds only the in-frame ones, with some missing. The sample consists of fewer than 300,000 clones, approximately 90% of them appearing once. CDR3 size: 15 residues. Germline assignment: CDR1 SGHDT and CDR2 YYEEEE. V lost 6 bases, J lost 5 bases, and 12 bases stayed unmatched. The V and J genes are TRBV5-6 and TRBJ2-5; 8 bases agree with TRBD2. Specimen: peripheral blood. This TCR was sampled from a woman in her 30s with COVID-19, enrolled during active disease. CDR3 DNA sequence: TGTGCCAGCACCTTTGGGACTAGTGCAAGGGAGACCCAGTACTTC. It yields the protein CASTFGTSARETQYF.